This T cell receptor (beta chain) comes out of a study of human T cells and chemical hapten exposure. Background on the study: Small discrepancies in pooled library volume mainly accounted for the varying TCR yields per sample.

TCRdb used MiXCR to reprocess the RACE reads, holding one entry per CDR3 protein. The sample contains about 82,000 distinct CDR3 sequences, under 15% of which appear only once. V was cut by 0 bases and J by 4 bases, with 7 bases left in between. This CDR3 region has 15 residues. Germline assignment: CDR1 WSHSY and CDR2 SAAADI. Time point of the sample: patch test 3, about 24 weeks after DPC sensitization. Treatment described: therapeutic diphenylcyclopropenone sensitization with weekly scalp DPC. Alopecia patients between 18 and 70 years old and suitable for DPC were used as donors. The sample was whole blood, taken in connection with sensitization to the hapten diphenylcyclopropenone (DPC). This sequence originates from a woman in her forties or fifties with alopecia areata. Some clones in this sample may be carry-over from other donors' samples. The J gene is TRBJ1-6, the V gene TRBV10-2; D is perhaps TRBD1 (5 bases). The CDR3 sequence is CASSESGGYNSPLHF. CDR3 coding DNA: TGCGCCAGCAGTGAGTCCGGGGGTTATAATTCACCCCTCCACTTT.